This TCR beta chain was sequenced in a study of blood T cells in healthy people across ages. It was with a sample-barcoded 5' primer and a J-beta primer mix that a second PCR of about 6 to 11 cycles was run. Each of the cDNA molecules was tagged by a template-switch adaptor with 12 random nucleotides. MiXCR, applied by TCRdb to the 5' RACE reads, yields one record per CDR3 protein. The data show around 1,500,000 distinct CDR3 sequences, 42% seen once. There are a few counts of this clonotype. This TCR came from a woman between 18 and 29 years old in good health. Sequencing was performed on blood.

Here the CDR3 DNA reads TGTGCCAGCAAGGTAGGGCCAAAGGAGGCAGGGGGCGACTACGAGCAGTACTTC. Translation gives CASKVGPKEAGGDYEQYF. The chain has TRBV11-2 and TRBJ2-7, with 8 bases aligning to TRBD1. The length of the CDR3 is 18 residues. V shed 7 bases and J 3 bases; nucleotides not matched to a gene: 20. From germline, CDR1 is SGHAT and CDR2 FQNNGV.